This TCR beta chain comes out of a study of OX40 agonist ivuxolimab in advanced cancers. Study as a whole: Patients were infused with ivuxolimab every 2 weeks at 0.01 to 10 mg/kg. Dose-escalation subjects each had hepatocellular carcinoma, melanoma, renal cell or head and neck cancer. Eligibility admitted prior anti-PD-1, anti-PD-L1 or anti-CTLA-4 therapy; 40% to 50% had some. Broader study findings: At 0.1 to 3.0 mg/kg and by week 6, CD4+ and CD8+ T cells in the blood had expanded clonally.

Germline CDR1 reads SGHKS; CDR2 reads YYEKEE (reference sequence). The CDR3 consists of 16 residues. Trimming shortened V by 1 base and J by 4 bases, and 18 bases separated the two germline ends. Measured with immunoSEQ multiplex PCR; TCRdb has only the in-frame clones, and not every one. The profile covers roughly 86,000 clones, with 75% to 90% appearing a single time and around 7.4% taken by the ten largest. On this clone itself: Its antigen is unknown.

V gene TRBV5-5 combines with J gene TRBJ2-7; D is ambiguous. Sequenced here: CD4+ or CD8+ T cells sorted from blood, sampled in a trial of the OX40 agonist ivuxolimab. This TCR derives from an adult with an advanced solid tumor such as melanoma, head and neck, liver or kidney cancer. The CDR3 reads CASSLSPPAGIYEQYF. The CDR3 DNA is TGTGCCAGCAGCTTGTCGCCCCCCGCAGGAATTTACGAGCAGTACTTC.